This T cell receptor beta chain was documented in a study of T cell responses to AZD1222 COVID-19 vaccine. Study conclusions and caveats: Spike-spanning, vaccine-associated CD4 TCRs were dominant at 160-218 and 743-854.

This CDR3 region has 13 residues. V was pared by 2 bases and J by 0 bases, with 3 bases between. Germline V lookup: CDR1 SGHTS, CDR2 YDEGEE. The data were produced by immunoSEQ multiplex PCR, yet TCRdb's version contains in-frame clones alone and is incomplete. The sample lists under 80,000 clones, 70% to 80% occurring once. Comment on this clone: The antigen is undetermined.

Sequencing used peripheral blood, obtained on day 0 of MenACWY control vaccination. The TCR was taken from an adult in good health. The chain uses TRBV5-8 and TRBJ1-5, with D hard to call. The CDR3 region has the DNA TGTGCCAGCAGCTTTAATAGCAATCAGCCCCAGCATTTT. It translates to CASSFNSNQPQHF.